Listed below are T cell receptor beta chains from one sample, sequenced in a study of blood T cell repertoires in COVID-19. The method was immunoSEQ multiplex PCR; TCRdb's version includes in-frame clones alone and lacks a portion of them. The data show 180,000 or so clones, roughly 80% seen once. The sequenced material came from peripheral blood. All receptors derive from a man aged 50 to 59 who had recovered from COVID-19. Each CDR3 is given with its conserved first and last residue. D genes are given only for firm matches. Clone size, where shown, is once, few, many, or a class for clones that have expanded.

TGTGCCAGCAGCCAAGATCGTTGGGGGCGCGGTGGCTACACCTTC	CASSQDRWGRGGYTF	-	-	TRBJ1-2	TRBV14
TGCGCCAGCAGCTTGGAGATTGGAGACCTCGAGCAGTACTTC	CASSLEIGDLEQYF	-	-	TRBJ2-7	TRBV5-1
TGTGCCAGTAATTACGTCGGGAATGAGCAGTTCTTC	CASNYVGNEQFF	-	-	TRBJ2-1	TRBV19
TGTGCCAGCAGCTCCTCCGGGTCCACTAATGAAAAACTGTTTTTT	CASSSSGSTNEKLFF	-	-	TRBJ1-4	TRBV11-2
TGTGCCAGCAGCGCCGACAGGGGGCGCACAGATACGCAGTATTTT	CASSADRGRTDTQYF	TRBD1	-	TRBJ2-3	TRBV2
TGTGCCAGCGGTCTTCTAAGCTCCTACAATGAGCAGTTCTTC	CASGLLSSYNEQFF	-	-	TRBJ2-1	TRBV3-1/TRBV3-2
TGTGCCAGCAGTTTATCCCCTAGCGGGCGAAGCTCCTACAATGAGCAGTTCTTC	CASSLSPSGRSSYNEQFF	TRBD2	-	TRBJ2-1	TRBV28
TGTGCCACCGTCAAATTAACAGGGGTTGGGGGCTACACCTTC	CATVKLTGVGGYTF	TRBD1	few	TRBJ1-2	TRBV6-5
TGTGCCACCACGCAGGGGCTCGGAAACACCATATATTTT	CATTQGLGNTIYF	-	-	TRBJ1-3	TRBV10-3
TGTGCCAGCAGCTTAGCACCGAGCGAGCAGTACTTC	CASSLAPSEQYF	-	-	TRBJ2-7	TRBV7-2
TGTGCCAGTAGTATGACAGCAGCTAGGGGACTTGACAATGAGCAGTTCTTC	CASSMTAARGLDNEQFF	-	-	TRBJ2-1	TRBV19
TGTGCCAGCAGCTTAAACAGCTACGAGCAGTACTTC	CASSLNSYEQYF	-	-	TRBJ2-7	TRBV11-2
TGTGCCAGCAGACTAGCGGGGTTTAAGAATGAGCAGTTCTTC	CASRLAGFKNEQFF	TRBD2	-	TRBJ2-1	TRBV6-5
TGTGCCAGCAGGGCCCTAGCGGGAGCCTACAATGAGCAGTTCTTC	CASRALAGAYNEQFF	TRBD2	few	TRBJ2-1	TRBV28
TGTGCCAGCAGCCAAAGACTAGCGGGAAGCACAGATACGCAGTATTTT	CASSQRLAGSTDTQYF	TRBD2	-	TRBJ2-3	TRBV9
TGTGCCAGCTCACCACAGGGGGTTAGCAATCAGCCCCAGCATTTT	CASSPQGVSNQPQHF	-	-	TRBJ1-5	TRBV18
TGTGCCGCAGCATTTTCGCGGACCTACGAGCAGTACTTC	CAAAFSRTYEQYF	-	-	TRBJ2-7	TRBV27
TGTGCCAGCAGCAAAGAAATGACAGCTTCGAACACCGGGGAGCTGTTTTTT	CASSKEMTASNTGELFF	-	-	TRBJ2-2	TRBV21-1
TGTGCCAGCAGTTCGATCCGTCGTGGGCGTAGCTCCTACAATGAGCAGTTCTTC	CASSSIRRGRSSYNEQFF	-	-	TRBJ2-1	TRBV27
TGTGCCACCAGCAGAGAACTAGCGGGAGGGTCCTACAATGAGCAGTTCTTC	CATSRELAGGSYNEQFF	TRBD2	once	TRBJ2-1	TRBV15
TGTGCCAGCAGCCCAGGGGCAGGGGAAGGAGAGACCCAGTACTTC	CASSPGAGEGETQYF	-	once	TRBJ2-5	TRBV7-3
TGTGCCATCAGTGGAGATATGAGCTCCTACGAGCAGTACTTC	CAISGDMSSYEQYF	-	-	TRBJ2-7	TRBV10-3
TGTGCCAGTTACGGGGGGAGGGCCTTGAATGAGCAGTTCTTC	CASYGGRALNEQFF	TRBD2	-	TRBJ2-1	TRBV6-5
TGTGCCAGCAACCGTGGTAGCGTAGACACAGATACGCAGTATTTT	CASNRGSVDTDTQYF	-	once	TRBJ2-3	TRBV27
TGCGCCAGCAGCTTGGAGCTAGCGGGGCCCTACGAGCAGTACTTC	CASSLELAGPYEQYF	TRBD2	-	TRBJ2-7	TRBV5-1
TGTGCCAGCAGCCCGGTTGGAGATACGCAGTATTTT	CASSPVGDTQYF	-	-	TRBJ2-3	TRBV27
TGTGCCAGCTCACAAGGTATGGGACACCCTCTGGACCAGCCCCAGCATTTT	CASSQGMGHPLDQPQHF	-	-	TRBJ1-5	TRBV18
TGTGCCAGCAGCCAAGACAGGGTTCTAGCTTTCTTT	CASSQDRVLAFF	-	once	TRBJ1-1	TRBV14
TGTGCCAGCAGTTCCCGCGCGCATAGCGGGAGCTCTTACAATGAGCAGTTCTTC	CASSSRAHSGSSYNEQFF	TRBD2	-	TRBJ2-1	TRBV6-2/TRBV6-3
TGTGCCAGCAGCCAAGAACTAAAAACAGGGCATGGCTACACCTTC	CASSQELKTGHGYTF	-	-	TRBJ1-2	TRBV28
TGTGCCAGTAGCCGGACAGGGGCCGGCTACACCTTC	CASSRTGAGYTF	TRBD1	-	TRBJ1-2	TRBV19
TGTGCCAGCAGCGAAACAGGGGGCGATTCCTACGAGCAGTACTTC	CASSETGGDSYEQYF	TRBD1	once	TRBJ2-7	TRBV28
TGTGCCAGCAGTAGTCAGGGATCAGATGGCTACACCTTC	CASSSQGSDGYTF	-	-	TRBJ1-2	TRBV6-5
TGTGCCAGCAGCCAAGATCGCAGGGTAAGCAATCAGCCCCAGCATTTT	CASSQDRRVSNQPQHF	-	-	TRBJ1-5	TRBV4-2
TGCAGCGTTGTCGGAGCTCCCTACGAGCAGTACTTC	CSVVGAPYEQYF	-	-	TRBJ2-7	TRBV29-1